This T cell receptor (beta chain) was identified during a study of shared clonotypes between healthy human individuals. A word on this clone: Its antigen is not identified.

Study outcomes and limitations: Rarefaction demonstrated incomplete sorted-subset sequencing despite large depth.

The CDR3 spans 15 residues. V dropped 1 base and J dropped 8 bases, with 14 bases sitting between them. Germline assignment: CDR1 SGHAT and CDR2 FQNNGV. The data were produced by immunoSEQ multiplex PCR, yet TCRdb's version contains in-frame clones alone and is incomplete. The sample gives over a million clones, approximately 80% of which show up once; more than 0.55% is in the top ten. V and J are TRBV11-2 and TRBJ1-4; D perhaps matches TRBD1 (5 bases). Sequenced material: memory CD4+ T cells from PBMCs. Described subset: CD45RA-negative fraction. The receptor's source is a man aged 18 to 30 in good health. Some clones in this sample may be carry-over from other donors' samples. CDR3 DNA: TGTGCCAGCAGCTTAGCGGGCAGGGTATGGGAAAAACTGTTTTTT. It specifies CASSLAGRVWEKLFF.